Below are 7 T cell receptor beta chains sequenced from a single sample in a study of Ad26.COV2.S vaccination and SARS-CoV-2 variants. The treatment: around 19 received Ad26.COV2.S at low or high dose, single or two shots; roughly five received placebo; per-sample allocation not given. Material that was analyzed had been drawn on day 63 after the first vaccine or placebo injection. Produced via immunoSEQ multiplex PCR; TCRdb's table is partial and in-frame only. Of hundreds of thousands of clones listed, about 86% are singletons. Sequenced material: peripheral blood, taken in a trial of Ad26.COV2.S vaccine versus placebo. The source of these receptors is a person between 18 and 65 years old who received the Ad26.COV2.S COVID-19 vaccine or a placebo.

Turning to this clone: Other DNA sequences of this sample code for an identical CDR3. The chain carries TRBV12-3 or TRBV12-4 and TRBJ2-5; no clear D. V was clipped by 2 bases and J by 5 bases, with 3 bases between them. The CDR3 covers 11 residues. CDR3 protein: CASSLTETQYF. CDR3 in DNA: TGTGCCAGCAGTTTAACCGAGACCCAGTACTTC.

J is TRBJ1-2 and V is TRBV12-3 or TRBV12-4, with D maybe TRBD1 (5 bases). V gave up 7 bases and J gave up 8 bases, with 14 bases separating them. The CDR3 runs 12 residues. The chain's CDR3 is CASTPGARGYTF. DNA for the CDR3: TGTGCCAGCACCCCCGGGGCGCGCGGCTACACCTTC.

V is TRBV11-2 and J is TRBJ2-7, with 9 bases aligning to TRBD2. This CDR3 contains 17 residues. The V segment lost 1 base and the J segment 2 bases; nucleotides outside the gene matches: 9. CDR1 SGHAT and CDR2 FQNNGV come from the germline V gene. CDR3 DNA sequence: TGTGCCAGCAGCTTAGGAGAAGGGAGGACTAGCGCCTACGAGCAGTACTTC. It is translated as CASSLGEGRTSAYEQYF.

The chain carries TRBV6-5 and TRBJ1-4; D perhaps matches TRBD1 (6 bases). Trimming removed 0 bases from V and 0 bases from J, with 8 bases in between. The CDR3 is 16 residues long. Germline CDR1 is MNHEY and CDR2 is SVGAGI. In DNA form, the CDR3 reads TGTGCCAGCAGTTACTCCGCAGGGGCAACTAATGAAAAACTGTTTTTT. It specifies CASSYSAGATNEKLFF.

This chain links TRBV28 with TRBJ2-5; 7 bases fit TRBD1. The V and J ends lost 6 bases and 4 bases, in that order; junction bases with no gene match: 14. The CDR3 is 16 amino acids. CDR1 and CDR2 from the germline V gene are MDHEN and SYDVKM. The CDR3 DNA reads TGTGCCAGCAGCCTCATAGGTAGGGGGCAGGCAGAGACCCAGTACTTC. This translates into CASSLIGRGQAETQYF.

CDR3 loop: CASSLRDSGDKNIQYF. CDR3 bases: TGTGCCAGCAGTCTCCGGGACTCCGGGGACAAAAACATTCAGTACTTC. V usage is TRBV28 and J usage is TRBJ2-4, with D possibly being TRBD2 (6 bases). The CDR3 runs 16 residues. CDR1 and CDR2 from the germline V gene are MDHEN and SYDVKM. Trimming took off 5 bases at V and 3 bases at J, with 17 bases between the two ends.

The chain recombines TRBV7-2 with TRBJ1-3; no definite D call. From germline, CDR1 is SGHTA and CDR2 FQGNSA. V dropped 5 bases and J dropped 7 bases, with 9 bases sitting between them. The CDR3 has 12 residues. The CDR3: CASSPLGNTIYF. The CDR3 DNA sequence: TGTGCCAGCAGCCCCCTTGGTAACACCATATATTTT.